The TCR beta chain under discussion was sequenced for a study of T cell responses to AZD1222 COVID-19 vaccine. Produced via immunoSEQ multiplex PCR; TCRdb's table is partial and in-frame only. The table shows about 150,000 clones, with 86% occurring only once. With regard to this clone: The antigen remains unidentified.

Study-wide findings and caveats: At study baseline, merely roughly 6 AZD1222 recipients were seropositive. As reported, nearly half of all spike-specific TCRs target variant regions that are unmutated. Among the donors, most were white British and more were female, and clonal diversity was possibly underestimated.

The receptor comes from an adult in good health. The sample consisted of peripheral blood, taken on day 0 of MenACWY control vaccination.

Written as DNA, the CDR3 is TGTGCCAGCAGCTTTCGCGGACACCCGAACACTGAAGCTTTCTTT. As protein: CASSFRGHPNTEAFF. The chain recombines TRBV11-2 with TRBJ1-1; D perhaps matches TRBD1 (5 bases). Germline CDR1 SGHAT, CDR2 FQNNGV. Deletions cut 3 bases from V and 1 base from J, with 12 bases between. The CDR3 runs to 15 residues.